This T cell receptor (beta chain) comes out of a study of cytomegalovirus exposure and HLA in healthy donors (dated by TCRdb to the late 2010s). At the level of the whole study: In an earlier analysis of approximately 640 of the donors, 276 Gb of sequence data and some 100 million unique TCR beta sequences from about 179 million T cells were reported. The study used immunosequencing to profile the T cell repertoires of around 600 subjects and linked those repertoires to cytomegalovirus serostatus. Typing coverage varied by locus: roughly 629-640 donors for A, B, C, DRB1 and DQB1; around 560 for DQA1; over 600 for DPA1; approximately 450 for DPB1. Alongside the repertoire data, information on donor age, sex, ethnicity and CMV serostatus was compiled. In a later analysis, previously published TCR beta repertoires from 666 donors were re-analyzed and high-resolution HLA genotyping was added so that TCR occurrence patterns could be studied. Among some 410 genotyped donors of the cohort, an average of approximately 250,000 unique TCR beta nucleotide sequences were sequenced per donor, roughly 18% of them non-productive. All discovery cohort repertoires had been generated on a single sequencing platform. In an earlier analysis of roughly 580 of the donors, high-throughput TCR beta sequencing was used to judge whether each TCR beta V gene segment behaved as functional or pseudogenic. HLA typing included class I and class II loci at four-digit resolution. To predict cytomegalovirus infection status, the study brought together high-throughput TCR immunosequencing, statistical association of individual TCRs with disease status, and machine learning. In a later genetic analysis, genome-wide SNP genotypes for about 55% of the 666 donors were used, and that subset was treated as a discovery cohort. Roughly 300 gigabases of sequencing data and roughly 90 million unique TCR sequences were included in an early release covering about 700 HLA-typed donors. The aim of the study was to test whether cataloging public T cell receptors could identify signatures of past pathogen exposure. In the later analysis, no new phenotypic data were used to find candidate immune exposures; instead, reliance was placed on TCR beta sequences and their occurrence across donors. The genetic ancestry cluster associated with self-reported Caucasian donors included about 81% of the roughly 380 genotyped donors. Five DR-DQ haplotypes were handled as single units for association and clustering because linkage in the cohort was strong. In addition to the first cohort of about 650 subjects, a separate validation cohort of 130 or so different subjects was used.

Including the terminal cysteine and phenylalanine, the CDR3 comprises 15 residues. Solely the CDR3 DNA is kept, with 45 bases framed from the first base. Looking up the germline V gene yields CDR1 SGHDT and CDR2 YYEEEE. In the case of this clone: Its antigen has not been determined. Base qualities were left out, and no much larger clone turns up one base away.

Library creation used the immunoSEQ multiplex PCR assay. For the multiplex PCR, a mixture combining 60 forward primers for TCR Vbeta segments and 13 reverse primers for TCR Jbeta segments was used. The CDR3 region of rearranged TCR beta genes was amplified from genomic DNA with a multiplex PCR assay. Amplified TCR beta libraries were sequenced as 87-base-pair reads on the Illumina HiSeq System. Per the source publication's procedure: In a later analysis, roughly 80 million unique TCR beta chains were counted across the 690 or so repertoires, and about 9.9 million of these chains were shared by at least two donors. A nearest-neighbor algorithm error-corrected the raw reads and collapsed the reads into unique sequences, merging closely related sequences to remove PCR and sequencing errors. V, D and J gene segments were assigned by aligning CDR3 sequences to IMGT reference sequences. For a sequence to be retained, at least a six-nucleotide match to both a V gene segment and a J gene segment was required. A rearrangement was called productive if the CDR3 had no stop codons and remained in frame with V and J, and every other rearrangement was called non-productive. CDR3 was defined according to IMGT convention as the region running from the second conserved V-encoded cysteine to the conserved J-encoded phenylalanine. The earlier analysis of about 610 of the donors excluded sequences that lacked an unambiguous match to a single V gene segment. An earlier analysis of fewer than 750 of the donors classified V segments as functional when productive rearrangements were above 56.7% and as segregating when the standard deviation between donors was above 5%. A statistical classification framework was built to diagnose cytomegalovirus status from the catalog of TCR beta chain sequences. In a later analysis, TCR nucleotide sequences were compared against IMGT/GENE-DB human TR gene sequences so that V and J genes could be assigned. In a later analysis, CDR3 sequences and most-parsimonious VDJ recombination scenarios were assigned using the TCRdist pipeline. A later analysis defined each TCR beta chain by its CDR3 amino acid sequence plus V-gene family, and excluded reads lacking a unique V-gene family. A later analysis removed 500 to 650 highly shared, low-generation-probability nucleotide sequences to deal with suspected cross-contamination and a sequencing artifact. In a later analysis, a clonal expansion index was calculated for each public chain from normalized within-repertoire ranks of inferred template counts. A later analysis computed generation probabilities with a VDJ recombination model fitted to out-of-frame rearrangements, and checked the results against IGoR. A later analysis scored TCR-TCR, TCR-HLA and TCR-CMV co-occurrence with hypergeometric tests, applying a repertoire-size bias correction to TCR pairs. A later analysis estimated false discovery rates by permuting HLA or CMV assignments 20 times. A later analysis grouped co-occurring TCRs with DBSCAN, adding TCRdist sequence similarity when clustering within HLA-allele-positive subsets. Repertoires with fewer than 30,000 or more than 120,000 public chains, plus five repertoires with anomalous nucleotide sharing, were excluded from co-occurrence clustering. As stored in TCRdb, this immuneACCESS dataset retains in-frame rearrangements with V and J assigned. A fraction of the clones does not appear; measured against another copy, unresolved V genes explain less than half of the discrepancy, and the remainder lacks a known reason. V and J calls and clone size are as listed in that table; D and trimming were resolved from the DNA. The sample table contains some 120,000 clones; only one count was recorded for around 84% of them. More than 1.5% of the sample comes from the top ten.

The cohort consisted of 600 to 750 healthy bone marrow donors. Cohort members were all nominally healthy when sampled, although unrecorded immune exposures were likely present. The donor tested CMV seronegative, placing the donor among the roughly 340 seronegative members of the cohort. A peripheral blood sample was collected from each donor, and TCR beta sequencing was performed on peripheral blood mononuclear cells. The Qiagen DNeasy Blood Extraction Kit was used to extract genomic DNA from the blood cell samples. Overall study outcomes, separate from this receptor: Because the 87-base-pair reads could not distinguish some IMGT-functional V segments, including TRBV6-2 and TRBV6-3, those segments were excluded. Immune exposure information for the cohort was limited to CMV serostatus. The presence/absence analyses assumed that sequencing depth was roughly uniform across donors, and that assumption may not be true. A further reported finding was that TCR beta sequences accurately predicted the HLA-A and HLA-B alleles for most subjects in the first cohort. Specific HLA alleles were associated with roughly 16,000 TCR beta sequences at a false discovery rate of 0.05 in a later analysis. In the study, around 150 TCR beta chains were listed as associated with cytomegalovirus. Most TCR sequences were observed very rarely across donors, whereas some public TCRs were present in many individuals. A later analysis reported that several top co-occurrence clusters appeared linked to parvovirus B19, influenza, CMV and Epstein-Barr virus. In a later analysis, HLA-associated TCR beta chains were found to be more clonally expanded and to have lower generation probabilities than equally common non-associated chains. In a later genetic analysis, fewer N-insertions in productive TCRs were reported among donors in an Asian-associated ancestry cluster than the approximately 710-donor mean. A later analysis found that TCR association rates varied across HLA loci, with DRB1 alleles showing the most associated TCRs and HLA-C alleles the fewest. In this cohort, only TCR beta chains were sequenced, and detectable features were limited by the absence of alpha or paired-chain data. A later genetic analysis associated a missense DCLRE1C variant with V-gene and J-gene trimming of TCR beta chains, and an independent cohort replicated the association. Strong co-occurrence of HLA alleles, especially DR and DQ, made assigning TCR associations to individual alleles difficult. In both the original and validation cohorts, the classifier was reported to diagnose cytomegalovirus status with high specificity and sensitivity. A cluster of highly shared sequence variants was judged likely to be a technical artifact of the sequencing pipeline. Correlated functional status among segregating V segments might be attributable to linkage disequilibrium, but an unknown experimental factor could not be ruled out. HLA typing was unavailable for some donors at each locus, so association tests used only the typed subset. The earlier analysis of 450 to 700 of the donors excluded around 17 rarely observed V segments, including chromosome 9 orphons, because counts were too low. According to the authors, the approach could potentially be generalized to other disease states and immunological phenotypes. Most CMV-associated TCR beta chains appeared to be HLA-restricted in a later analysis, and the HLA associations seemed to be driven largely by CMV exposure. An earlier analysis of some 590 of the donors showed that most TCR beta V segments appeared in productive rearrangements either about 90% or about 30% of the time, which broadly matched IMGT annotations. A few of the identified cytomegalovirus-associated TCR beta chains were confirmed in vitro to be specific for cytomegalovirus antigens.

This clonotype originated in a man aged 18 to 29 in good health and CMV-seronegative. Sequencing input: PBMCs. The chain joins TRBV5-6 to TRBJ2-5, and possibly TRBD1, on 6 matching bases. Judging by the DNA end, TRBJ2-7 fits better; the J call may be wrong. This receptor has the CDR3 CASSFKWDIPDEQYF. The DNA reads as follows: TGTGCCAGCAGCTTCAAATGGGACATTCCCGACGAGCAGTACTTC.